The clone carrying this TCR beta chain has at least ten counts. Its matching antigen is unknown. Unfractionated whole blood yielded the extracted total RNA. The data derive from a study of human T cells and chemical hapten exposure. Trimming took 3 bases from V and 3 from J; bases not matched to a gene: 7. The CDR3 length is 16 residues. CDR1 is DFQATT and CDR2 is SNEGSKA in the germline V gene (reference sequence). Individual cDNA molecules (in the library) carried attached unique molecular identifiers. In the original workflow: Samples held a median of around 100,000 TCRs, range about 23,224–690,600. One entry per CDR3 protein results from TCRdb running MiXCR on the 5' RACE reads. TCRdb's processing, not the authors', yielded these V and J calls. The table records 120,000 to 150,000 distinct CDR3 sequences, 4.1% of them present only once. Study-level points and caveats: The study found that DPC sensitization did not change TCRs above 1 in 1000 frequency.

V gene TRBV20-1 combines with J gene TRBJ2-2, with 10 bases fitting TRBD1. This TCR derives from a female donor in good health. The DNA for the CDR3 is TGCAGTGCTAGCCTCGGAGGGACAGGGGACACCGGGGAGCTGTTTTTT. It translates to CSASLGGTGDTGELFF.